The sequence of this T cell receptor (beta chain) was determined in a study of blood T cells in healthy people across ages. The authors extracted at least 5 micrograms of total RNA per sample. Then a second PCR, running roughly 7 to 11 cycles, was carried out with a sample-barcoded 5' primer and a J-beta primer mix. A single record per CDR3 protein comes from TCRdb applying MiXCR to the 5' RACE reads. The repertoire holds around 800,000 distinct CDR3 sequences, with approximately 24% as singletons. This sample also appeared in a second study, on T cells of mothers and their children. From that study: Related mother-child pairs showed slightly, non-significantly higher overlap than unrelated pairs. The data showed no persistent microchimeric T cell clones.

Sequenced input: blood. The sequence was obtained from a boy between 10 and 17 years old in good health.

The CDR3 DNA follows: TGTGCCAGCAGCGTAGGGTCCGGGGGTATTAACACTGAAGCTTTCTTT. Protein product: CASSVGSGGINTEAFF. The rearrangement joins TRBV9 to TRBJ1-1; D possibly corresponds to TRBD1 (5 bases). This CDR3 has 16 residues. Germline lookup yields CDR1 SGDLS and CDR2 YYNGEE. The V and J ends lost 0 bases and 2 bases respectively, with 14 bases between them.